Listed below are T cell receptor beta chains from one sample, sequenced in a study of shared clonotypes between healthy human individuals. Data came from immunoSEQ multiplex PCR; TCRdb stores just in-frame clones and leaves some out. The table has a few million clones, 80% to 95% seen once. The sequenced sample consisted of naive CD4+ T cells from PBMCs. These TCRs come from a young man in good health. Some clones in this sample may be carry-over from other donors' samples. Each CDR3 is given with its conserved first and last residue. The order of the fields is clone size, D gene, V gene, J gene, CDR3 DNA, CDR3 protein. D genes are given only for firm matches. Clone size appears in some rows only: once, few, many, or a class for an expanded clone.

size: -; D: -; V: TRBV29-1; J: TRBJ2-4; DNA: TGCAGCGTTGGGGTGGGAAACATTCAGTACTTC; CDR3: CSVGVGNIQYF
size: -; D: -; V: TRBV5-6; J: TRBJ1-2; DNA: TGTGCCAGCAGCGACAGTGGCAAAGGAGGCTATGGCTACACCTTC; CDR3: CASSDSGKGGYGYTF
size: -; D: -; V: TRBV7-9; J: TRBJ2-2; DNA: TGTGCCAGCAGCTTAAGGGACGATCCGTTTTTT; CDR3: CASSLRDDPFF
size: -; D: TRBD1; V: TRBV28; J: TRBJ2-7; DNA: TGTGCCAGCAGTGGGACAGGTTCATACGAGCAGTACTTC; CDR3: CASSGTGSYEQYF
size: -; D: -; V: TRBV10-1; J: TRBJ2-3; DNA: TGCGCCATCGCCAAAGGGAATCATACGCAGTATTTT; CDR3: CAIAKGNHTQYF
size: -; D: TRBD2; V: TRBV10-2; J: TRBJ2-1; DNA: TGCGCCAGCAGTGGACTAGCGGGGAGGGACCTCAATGAGCAGTTCTTC; CDR3: CASSGLAGRDLNEQFF
size: once; D: -; V: TRBV19; J: TRBJ1-1; DNA: TGTGCCAGTAGTGGAAGGAACACTGAAGCTTTCTTT; CDR3: CASSGRNTEAFF
size: -; D: -; V: TRBV30; J: TRBJ2-7; DNA: TGTGCCTGGAAATTGAGGGAGAGCTCCTACGAGCAGTACTTC; CDR3: CAWKLRESSYEQYF
size: -; D: -; V: TRBV5-1; J: TRBJ2-2; DNA: TGCGCCAGCAGCCCCTGGGGTAGCCCGAACACCGGGGAGCTGTTTTTT; CDR3: CASSPWGSPNTGELFF
size: -; D: TRBD2; V: TRBV4-2; J: TRBJ2-3; DNA: TGTGCCAGCAGCCAAGAGGGAGCGGGAGGGCCAGATACGCAGTATTTT; CDR3: CASSQEGAGGPDTQYF
size: few; D: -; V: TRBV28; J: TRBJ1-1; DNA: TGTGCCAGCAGTTCCGGCACTGAAGCTTTCTTT; CDR3: CASSSGTEAFF
size: -; D: -; V: TRBV29-1; J: TRBJ2-3; DNA: TGCAGCGTCCAGGGGTTGACGCCGAGCACAGATACGCAGTATTTT; CDR3: CSVQGLTPSTDTQYF
size: -; D: -; V: TRBV11-3; J: TRBJ2-7; DNA: TGTGCCAGCAGCTTAGGTCCCGCCTACGAGCAGTACTTC; CDR3: CASSLGPAYEQYF
size: -; D: TRBD1; V: TRBV28; J: TRBJ2-7; DNA: TGTGCCAGCAATCCCCCAGGGGGCGACTACGAGCAGTACTTC; CDR3: CASNPPGGDYEQYF
size: -; D: -; V: TRBV5-5; J: TRBJ1-1; DNA: TGTGCCAGCAGCTCGGTCAGGGTTACTGAAGCTTTCTTT; CDR3: CASSSVRVTEAFF
size: -; D: -; V: TRBV29-1; J: TRBJ2-7; DNA: TGCAGCGTTGGTGAGGATTACGAGCAGTACTTC; CDR3: CSVGEDYEQYF
size: -; D: -; V: TRBV11-3; J: TRBJ2-3; DNA: TGTGCCAGCAGCCGTAGCACCGCAGATACGCAGTATTTT; CDR3: CASSRSTADTQYF
size: -; D: -; V: TRBV28; J: TRBJ1-5; DNA: TGTGCCAGCAAGACCAACCGGCGGGGCAATCAGCCCCAGCATTTT; CDR3: CASKTNRRGNQPQHF
size: once; D: TRBD1; V: TRBV7-3; J: TRBJ2-7; DNA: TGTGCCAGCAGCTTACAAGGGACAGGGGACGAGCAGTACTTC; CDR3: CASSLQGTGDEQYF
size: -; D: TRBD1; V: TRBV6-5; J: TRBJ1-2; DNA: TGTGCCAGCGGTGGGACAGGGACCAACTATGGCTACACCTTC; CDR3: CASGGTGTNYGYTF
size: -; D: TRBD1; V: TRBV7-9; J: TRBJ2-5; DNA: TGTGCCAGCAGCGCGGGACAGGGGCCGGGGGAGACCCAGTACTTC; CDR3: CASSAGQGPGETQYF
size: -; D: -; V: TRBV19; J: TRBJ1-5; DNA: TGTGCCAGTAGTATTAAGGGGGGCTGGAGCAATCAGCCCCAGCATTTT; CDR3: CASSIKGGWSNQPQHF
size: -; D: -; V: TRBV29-1; J: TRBJ1-1; DNA: TGCAGCGCCAATTCCCACTCGAACACTGAAGCTTTCTTT; CDR3: CSANSHSNTEAFF
size: -; D: -; V: TRBV7-8; J: TRBJ2-2; DNA: TGTGCCAGCAGCTCCCGGCTGGGAGCGGTCACCGGGGAGCTGTTTTTT; CDR3: CASSSRLGAVTGELFF
size: once; D: -; V: TRBV6-5; J: TRBJ1-1; DNA: TGTGCCAGCAGTCTGGGGACTTACACTGAAGCTTTCTTT; CDR3: CASSLGTYTEAFF
size: -; D: -; V: TRBV7-2; J: TRBJ1-2; DNA: TGTGCCAGCAGCTTAGTAGCAGGGAACTATGGCTACACCTTC; CDR3: CASSLVAGNYGYTF
size: -; D: -; V: TRBV5-4; J: TRBJ2-5; DNA: TGTGCCAGCAGTCAGGACAGATTCCAGACCCAGTACTTC; CDR3: CASSQDRFQTQYF
size: -; D: -; V: TRBV7-3; J: TRBJ2-3; DNA: TGTGCCAGCAGCTTATCGGGGGCCCCAAGCTCAGATACGCAGTATTTT; CDR3: CASSLSGAPSSDTQYF
size: -; D: -; V: TRBV28; J: TRBJ1-5; DNA: TGTGCCAGCAAGACTGGCCCCGCGTATAGCAATCAGCCCCAGCATTTT; CDR3: CASKTGPAYSNQPQHF